This is a list of T cell receptor beta chains from one sample in a study of blood T cell repertoires in COVID-19. Profiling relied on immunoSEQ multiplex PCR, and the TCRdb table lists in-frame clones only, not all of them. The data contain around 200,000 clones, about nine tenths of them seen just once; the ten biggest clones take up 3.5% to 5%. Sequencing input: peripheral blood. These TCRs come from a man aged 50 to 60 with acute or convalescent COVID-19. Both conserved end residues are part of each CDR3. A D gene is named only where the DNA matches it firmly. Not every row has a clone size; where given, it reads once, few, many or a size class.

. . TRBJ1-2 TRBV29-1 CSAGEGSYGYTF TGCAGCGCTGGGGAGGGGAGTTATGGCTACACCTTC
. . TRBJ2-5 TRBV7-8 CASSSDSFGETQYF TGTGCCAGCAGCTCGGACAGTTTTGGCGAGACCCAGTACTTC
. . TRBJ1-1 TRBV12-3/TRBV12-4 CATYRGSGTEAFF TGTGCCACCTACCGGGGGTCGGGCACTGAAGCTTTCTTT
. once TRBJ1-5 TRBV6-2/TRBV6-3 CASSYSSRVGGQPQHF TGTGCCAGCAGTTACTCGTCCAGGGTGGGAGGTCAGCCCCAGCATTTT
. . TRBJ2-3 TRBV6-4 CASSGQVGGTDTQYF TGTGCCAGCAGTGGGCAGGTCGGGGGAACAGATACGCAGTATTTT
. . TRBJ1-5 TRBV2 CASSADRVSNQPQHF TGTGCCAGCAGTGCGGACAGAGTTAGCAATCAGCCCCAGCATTTT
. once TRBJ1-5 TRBV19 CASSIVGQDYQPQHF TGTGCCAGTAGTATAGTCGGCCAAGACTATCAGCCCCAGCATTTT
TRBD1 . TRBJ1-6 TRBV7-6 CASSSDGQEVSPLHF TGTGCCAGCAGCTCCGATGGACAGGAAGTATCACCCCTCCACTTT
TRBD1 . TRBJ1-2 TRBV7-8 CASSLGDRTNYGYTF TGTGCCAGCAGTTTAGGGGACAGGACTAACTATGGCTACACCTTC
. . TRBJ1-5 TRBV6-5 CASSLQGGSNQPQHF TGTGCCAGCAGTCTACAGGGTGGTAGCAATCAGCCCCAGCATTTT
TRBD1 . TRBJ2-7 TRBV29-1 CSVVRDRGPHEQYF TGCAGCGTTGTTCGGGACAGGGGGCCCCACGAGCAGTACTTC
TRBD1 . TRBJ2-2 TRBV5-1 CASSLDGQGAGELFF TGCGCCAGCAGCTTGGACGGACAGGGGGCCGGGGAGCTGTTTTTT
TRBD1 once TRBJ1-4 TRBV6-5 CATGGQTTNEKLFF TGTGCCACCGGGGGACAGACAACTAATGAAAAACTGTTTTTT
TRBD1 once TRBJ1-1 TRBV2 CASSARQGAAEAFF TGTGCCAGCAGTGCCCGCCAGGGGGCCGCTGAAGCTTTCTTT
. . TRBJ1-4 TRBV7-9 CASSLVPDLYTPGFEKLFF TGTGCCAGCAGCTTAGTTCCCGATCTTTACACACCTGGTTTTGAAAAACTGTTTTTT
. . TRBJ1-2 TRBV29-1 CSVDIGLAYGYTF TGCAGCGTTGATATCGGGCTAGCCTATGGCTACACCTTC